The 32 T cell receptor beta chains below all came from one sample that was sequenced in a study of beta chain features in type 1 diabetes. Study-level findings and limits: Type 1 diabetes patients had moderately but significantly shorter TCRB CDR3s in all four CD4+ subsets.

Every bit of the isolated RNA underwent reverse transcription, so sequencing read expressed TCRB transcripts. Measured with immunoSEQ multiplex PCR; TCRdb has only the in-frame clones, and not every one. Among roughly 300,000 clones listed, approximately 10% were seen once. These receptors' antigens are unknown. The sequencing input was central memory CD4+ T cells from blood. All receptors derive from a man aged 25-45 years with type 1 diabetes.

This clone was recorded a few times. DNA of the CDR3: TGTGCCAGCAGTTTTCCCAGGGGGAATAAAGGGTCCTACGAGCAGTACTTC. Amino acid sequence: CASSFPRGNKGSYEQYF. The chain has TRBV28 and TRBJ2-7; 7 positions match TRBD1. Per germline, CDR1 MDHEN and CDR2 SYDVKM. CDR3 size: 17 residues. V lost 3 bases and J lost 1; bases outside the gene matches: 12. Looking up the rest from reference TRBV28 and TRBJ2-7 gives the full variable domain: DVKVTQSSRYLVKRTGEKVFLECVQDMDHENMFWYRQDPGLGLRLIYFSYDVKMKEKGDIPEGYSVSREKKERFSLILESASTNQTSMYLCASSFPRGNKGSYEQYFGPGTRLTVT.

The rearrangement uses TRBV5-6 and TRBJ1-1, with 9 bases lining up with TRBD1. This CDR3 has 14 residues. The V and J ends lost 4 bases and 4 bases, in that order; junction bases with no gene match: 5. The germline V gene has CDR1 SGHDT and CDR2 YYEEEE. The CDR3 DNA is TGTGCCAGCAGCGTATACAGGGGGCCCACTGAAGCTTTCTTT. It encodes CASSVYRGPTEAFF.

This clone has more than one count but fewer than ten. The chain uses TRBV7-9 and TRBJ1-4, with 10 positions matching TRBD1. Trimming cost V 5 bases and J 2 bases; bases outside gene matches: 11. Germline assignment: CDR1 SEHNR and CDR2 FQNEAQ (reference sequence). The CDR3 has 18 amino acids. CDR3: CASSPRTGGYATNEKLFF. CDR3 coding DNA: TGTGCCAGCAGCCCTCGGACAGGGGGTTATGCGACTAATGAAAAACTGTTTTTT.

The J gene is TRBJ2-3, the V gene TRBV7-2; 8 bases map to TRBD2. V was clipped by 4 bases and J by 0 bases; unmatched bases: 6. Germline loops: CDR1 SGHTA, CDR2 FQGNSA. This CDR3 has 16 residues. The CDR3 loop reads CASSSRLAISTDTQYF. CDR3 coding DNA: TGTGCCAGCAGCTCCCGACTAGCGATTAGCACAGATACGCAGTATTTT.

Many counts were recorded for this clone. This chain uses TRBV7-2 with TRBJ2-3; D may be TRBD2 (6 bases). CDR1 and CDR2 from the germline V gene are SGHTA and FQGNSA. The CDR3 has 13 amino acids. The ends were cut back, 8 bases at V and 2 bases at J, with 11 bases in the middle. Here the CDR3 DNA reads TGTGCCAGCCGGCGGGGCCCCACAGATACGCAGTATTTT. It is translated as CASRRGPTDTQYF.

This clone was seen a handful of times. The J gene is TRBJ2-7, the V gene TRBV27, with no clear D. The CDR3 spans 14 residues. From germline, CDR1 is MNHEY and CDR2 SMNVEV (reference sequence). Trimming removed 2 bases at V and 3 bases at J, with 11 bases between. The chain's CDR3 is CASSLDRHRYEQYF. The DNA for the CDR3 is TGTGCCAGCAGTTTAGATAGGCATCGCTACGAGCAGTACTTC.

The CDR3 loop reads CAISESAGEQETQYF. The DNA for the CDR3 is TGTGCCATCAGTGAGTCGGCAGGGGAACAAGAGACCCAGTACTTC. The rearrangement uses TRBV10-3 and TRBJ2-5; D possibly corresponds to TRBD1 (6 bases). The CDR3 extends over 15 amino acids. The V gene's germline CDR1 is ENHRY and CDR2 SYGVKD. Trimming removed 0 bases at V and 2 bases at J, with 10 bases between.

This clone has a count of ten or more. Written as DNA, the CDR3 is TGTGCCAGCTCAGGACAGGGTTCACCCCTCCACTTT. Protein product: CASSGQGSPLHF. V gene TRBV18 combines with J gene TRBJ1-6, with 8 bases that match TRBD1. The CDR3 covers 12 residues. The V gene end was trimmed by 5 bases and the J gene end by 9 bases; junction bases not matched to a gene: 0. Germline-derived CDR1 and CDR2 are KGHSH and LQKENI.

In this sample, this clone turned up a few times. The chain carries TRBV30 and TRBJ2-5; D may be TRBD2 (5 bases). Germline assignment: CDR1 GTSNPN and CDR2 SVGIG (reference sequence). Trimming stripped 0 bases from V and 3 bases from J, with 5 bases between. The CDR3 consists of 12 residues. This chain's CDR3 is CAWSVAEETQYF. The CDR3 bases are TGTGCCTGGAGTGTAGCGGAAGAGACCCAGTACTTC.

This clone was observed many times. V usage is TRBV4-3 and J usage is TRBJ2-2; the D is unclear. Germline assignment: CDR1 LGHNA and CDR2 YSLEER. The CDR3 contains 14 residues. V dropped 4 bases and J dropped 2 bases, with 8 bases sitting between them. The CDR3 loop reads CASSRIINTGELFF. The CDR3 DNA sequence: TGCGCCAGCAGCCGAATCATCAACACCGGGGAGCTGTTTTTT.

This clone showed up just a few times. Other DNA variants within this sample encode the same CDR3. The chain is built from TRBV5-1 and TRBJ2-2; D gene ambiguous. V was cut by 0 bases and J by 1 base, with 7 bases left in between. Germline V CDR1 and CDR2: SGHRS, YFSETQ. The CDR3 is 15 residues long. The CDR3: CASSLGTVNTGELFF. CDR3 sequence (DNA): TGCGCCAGCAGCTTGGGTACAGTGAACACCGGGGAGCTGTTTTTT.

In regard to this clone: Other DNA sequences in this specimen translate into the identical CDR3. The chain couples TRBV27 to TRBJ1-1; the D is unclear. Germline-derived CDR1 and CDR2 are MNHEY and SMNVEV (reference sequence). The CDR3 is 15 amino acids. With 0 bases removed from V and 1 base from J, the gap between germline ends came to 9 bases. CDR3 in amino acids: CASSLSRTANTEAFF. The CDR3 DNA is TGTGCCAGCAGTTTATCCCGAACAGCGAACACTGAAGCTTTCTTT.

This clone showed up just a few times. CDR3 nucleotide sequence: TGTGCCATCAGCCCGGGACAGGGGGAGACCCAGTACTTC. Amino acid sequence: CAISPGQGETQYF. This chain uses TRBV6-5 with TRBJ2-5; 10 nucleotides match TRBD1. The germline V gene encodes CDR1 MNHEY and CDR2 SVGAGI. There are 13 residues in the CDR3. V trimming: 10 bases; J trimming: 5 bases; junction bases outside the gene matches: 7.

The rearrangement links TRBV4-1 to TRBJ2-3; perhaps TRBD2 as D (6 bases). Trimming removed 0 bases at V and 2 bases at J, with 15 bases between. This CDR3 region has 17 residues. In germline, CDR1 is MGHRA, CDR2 YSYEKL. The CDR3 protein is CASSQDAGGVNTDTQYF. CDR3 bases: TGCGCCAGCAGCCAAGATGCCGGAGGGGTGAACACAGATACGCAGTATTTT.

In its sample, this clone was seen a few times. This chain joins TRBV7-2 and TRBJ1-4, with 7 bases that match TRBD1. The CDR3 is 13 residues long. Germline trimming cut 8 bases from V and 5 bases from J; bases unmatched to any gene: 5. Per the germline V gene, CDR1 is SGHTA and CDR2 is FQGNSA. CDR3 sequence (DNA): TGTGCCAGCGCGGGACAGCCGAATGAAAAACTGTTTTTT. As protein: CASAGQPNEKLFF.

The chain uses TRBV9 and TRBJ2-2, with unresolved D. The V end lost 3 bases, the J end lost 1 base, and 7 bases lay between the germline ends. The CDR3 is 14 residues long. The germline gives CDR1 SGDLS, CDR2 YYNGEE. The DNA of the CDR3 is TGTGCCAGCAGCGCACCACAGAACACCGGGGAGCTGTTTTTT. Translated, it gives CASSAPQNTGELFF.

This clone was detected many times. This chain uses TRBV4-1 with TRBJ1-4, with D perhaps matching TRBD1 (6 bases). V gave up 4 bases and J gave up 8 bases, with 17 bases separating them. Germline lookup yields CDR1 MGHRA and CDR2 YSYEKL. The CDR3 is 15 amino acids. Written as DNA, the CDR3 is TGCGCCAGCAGCCGAGGACAGTTGCCCGGAGAAAAACTGTTTTTT. This gives the protein CASSRGQLPGEKLFF.

This clone was detected ten times or more. CDR3 sequence (DNA): TGTGCCAGCAGCGGAAGGAGGGACAGCACCTCCTACGAGCAGTACTTC. Protein sequence: CASSGRRDSTSYEQYF. The chain combines TRBV21-1 with TRBJ2-7; TRBD1 is the table's D call and was not checked against the DNA. TRBV21-1 is a documented pseudogene. This CDR3 has 16 amino acids.

The J gene is TRBJ2-3, the V gene TRBV7-2; the D is unclear. Germline V CDR1 and CDR2: SGHTA, FQGNSA. This CDR3 is 14 amino acids long. Trimming removed 2 bases at V and 5 bases at J, with 11 bases between. The DNA for the CDR3 is TGTGCCAGCAGCTTATGGCCAGAGCAAGATACGCAGTATTTT. Translated, it gives CASSLWPEQDTQYF.

Here the CDR3 DNA reads TGCGCCAGCATCCCGACTCCAGGGGGGAATGAGCAGTTCTTC. Protein: CASIPTPGGNEQFF. The J gene is TRBJ2-1, the V gene TRBV5-1, with D possibly TRBD1 on 7 matching bases. CDR3 length equals 14 residues. Germline V gene sequence: CDR1 SGHRS, CDR2 YFSETQ. V dropped 6 bases and J dropped 7 bases, with 17 bases sitting between them.

At least ten counts were recorded for this clone. This chain links TRBV9 with TRBJ2-3; the D is unclear. The germline V gene has CDR1 SGDLS and CDR2 YYNGEE. The CDR3 contains 13 residues. Trimming shortened V by 0 bases and J by 2 bases, and 4 bases separated the two germline ends. The CDR3 DNA reads TGTGCCAGCAGCGTAGGGATCACAGATACGCAGTATTTT. Its translation: CASSVGITDTQYF.

This clone has a handful of counts. CDR3 sequence: CASSSGWAQHF. The CDR3 region has the DNA TGTGCCAGCAGTTCGGGTTGGGCCCAGCATTTT. This rearrangement joins TRBV2 to TRBJ1-5; D gene unclear. There are 11 residues in the CDR3. Germline values: CDR1 SNHLY, CDR2 FYNNEI. Trimming took 5 bases from V and 11 from J, leaving 10 bases between them.

This clone came up a few times. The V gene is TRBV9, the J gene TRBJ2-7, with D possibly matching TRBD1 (6 bases). Germline loops: CDR1 SGDLS, CDR2 YYNGEE. With 0 bases removed from V and 2 bases from J, the gap between germline ends came to 9 bases. CDR3 length: 14 amino acids. CDR3 amino acids: CASSVDRDPYEQYF. The CDR3, as DNA: TGTGCCAGCAGCGTAGACAGGGACCCCTACGAGCAGTACTTC.

This chain connects TRBV5-4 to TRBJ2-1; 14 nucleotides align to TRBD2. J lost 6 bases, V lost 3 bases, and 5 bases had no gene match. The CDR3 is made up of 16 amino acids. Germline CDR1 is SGHNT and CDR2 is YYREEE (reference sequence). The CDR3 nucleotides read TGTGCCAGCAGCTCCGGACTAGCGGGGGGAAGCAATGAGCAGTTCTTC. This gives the protein CASSSGLAGGSNEQFF.

A few counts support this clone. The chain is built from TRBV18 and TRBJ1-1; tentatively, D is TRBD1 (5 bases). Germline assignment: CDR1 KGHSH and CDR2 LQKENI. This CDR3 has 14 amino acids. V was trimmed by 6 bases and J by 4 bases, leaving 15 bases between them. The CDR3 sequence: CASSPAEGSTEAFF. CDR3 sequence (DNA): TGTGCCAGCTCCCCGGCGGAGGGGAGCACTGAAGCTTTCTTT.

The chain is built from TRBV7-2 and TRBJ2-5; a possible D gene is TRBD2 (7 bases). The germline gives CDR1 SGHTA, CDR2 FQGNSA. V was shortened by 6 bases and J by 3 bases, with 17 bases between the two germline ends. CDR3 length equals 15 residues. CDR3 nucleotide sequence: TGTGCCAGCAGAGCCGGGCGGGGGCCGGAAGAGACCCAGTACTTC. It specifies CASRAGRGPEETQYF.

The chain recombines TRBV7-2 with TRBJ2-1, with 11 bases identical to TRBD2. The CDR3 has 15 amino acids. Germline V CDR1 and CDR2: SGHTA, FQGNSA. J was trimmed by 8 bases and V by 5 bases; bases with no gene match: 8. CDR3 DNA sequence: TGTGCCAGCAGCCCGATACTAGCGGGGGCCTATGAGCAGTTCTTC. The encoded protein is CASSPILAGAYEQFF.

The chain employs TRBV28 and TRBJ1-2; a weak D match, TRBD1 (6 bases). Germline V lookup: CDR1 MDHEN, CDR2 SYDVKM. The CDR3 extends over 13 amino acids. The V end was cut by 10 bases, the J end by 4 bases, with 16 bases between. The CDR3 loop is CAITDRGAYGYTF. The CDR3 DNA is TGTGCCATCACAGATAGGGGGGCCTATGGCTACACCTTC.

Comments on this clone: One junction end does not reproduce the germline sequence, and a read error may be involved. This chain links TRBV28 with TRBJ1-3; perhaps TRBD1 as D (6 bases). Germline V gene lookup returns CDR1 MDHEN and CDR2 SYDVKM. The CDR3 contains 14 residues. In DNA, the CDR3 is TGTGCCAGCAGTTCCTCCCGGGAGTTGAACAGGGTTAATTTT. Amino acid sequence: CASSSSRELNRVNF.

Note on this clone: The same CDR3 can be traced to other DNA sequences in this sample. The rearrangement joins TRBV7-2 to TRBJ1-5; D is ambiguous. The CDR3 loop spans 16 amino acids. Trimming removed 1 base from V and 0 bases from J, with 10 bases in between. Germline-derived CDR1 and CDR2 are SGHTA and FQGNSA. The CDR3 DNA reads TGTGCCAGCAGCTTAGTACGTATAGATAGCAATCAGCCCCAGCATTTT. It codes for CASSLVRIDSNQPQHF.

The CDR3 bases are TGTGCCAGCAGCCAGATTCGGACAGGGGGTGATGGCTACACCTTC. This translates into CASSQIRTGGDGYTF. The chain employs TRBV14 and TRBJ1-2; TRBD1 agrees at 10 bases. The CDR3 is 15 amino acids. Per germline, CDR1 SGHDN and CDR2 FVKESK. The trim removed 3 bases at V and 6 bases at J, leaving 7 bases unmatched.

This clone was found many times. The V and J genes are TRBV5-1 and TRBJ2-2; 7 positions match TRBD1. There are 15 residues in the CDR3. Trimming cost V 3 bases and J 6 bases; bases outside gene matches: 8. Germline CDR1 and CDR2: SGHRS and YFSETQ. As DNA, the CDR3 is TGCGCCAGCAGCTATATAATCACAGGGGCCGGGGAGCTGTTTTTT. Encoded protein: CASSYIITGAGELFF.